These 18 T cell receptor beta chains originate from one sample sequenced in a study of shared clonotypes between healthy human individuals. Sequencing was performed with immunoSEQ multiplex PCR; in TCRdb, only in-frame clones are kept and a portion is missing. The sample consists of roughly 2,000,000 clones, 93% of them appearing once. As defined, naive CD8 cells were CD45RO-negative and positively selected for CCR7, with terminally differentiated effector memory CD45RA+ cells excluded. Sequencing used naive CD8+ T cells from PBMCs. The receptors stem from a man between 18 and 35 years old in good health. Some clones in this sample may be carry-over from other donors' samples.

This clone showed up just a few times. The chain is built from TRBV9 and TRBJ1-1; D unclear. The CDR3 loop spans 15 amino acids. CDR1 and CDR2 from the germline V gene are SGDLS and YYNGEE. V shed 4 bases and J shed 5 bases, with 18 bases lying between them. CDR3 loop: CASSPPTGPRTEAFF. The CDR3 region has the DNA TGTGCCAGCAGCCCCCCCACTGGTCCTCGGACTGAAGCTTTCTTT.

This clone has only one observation. The J gene is TRBJ2-7, the V gene TRBV15; TRBD1 aligns across 9 bases. The CDR3 is 17 residues long. The germline CDR1 and CDR2 sequences are LNHNV and YYDKDF (reference sequence). V shed 0 bases, J shed 4 bases, and the junction held 10 bases outside the gene matches. The CDR3 DNA sequence: TGTGCCACCAGCAGAGATCAGGAAGGGACAGGGCGATACGAGCAGTACTTC. This codes for CATSRDQEGTGRYEQYF.

V and J are TRBV12-2 and TRBJ1-5. TRBV12-2 is an annotated pseudogene. There are 17 residues in the CDR3. CDR3 region: CASRYSLWREDNQPQHF. The DNA for the CDR3 is TGTGCAAGTCGCTACTCCTTGTGGCGGGAGGACAATCAGCCCCAGCATTTT.

The chain has TRBV6-5 and TRBJ2-7; no firm D call. The CDR3 has 13 residues. V gave up 6 bases and J gave up 6 bases, with 15 bases separating them. Looked up from germline, CDR1 is MNHEY and CDR2 is SVGAGI. CDR3 region: CASSSDSSGEQYF. The CDR3 nucleotides are TGTGCCAGCAGCTCCGACTCTTCGGGCGAGCAGTACTTC.

V gene TRBV7-6 combines with J gene TRBJ2-7, with 8 nucleotides matching TRBD1. Germline CDR1 and CDR2: SGHVS and FNYEAQ. J lost 2 bases, V lost 5 bases, and 5 bases had no gene match. The CDR3 loop spans 14 amino acids. The DNA for the CDR3 is TGTGCCAGCAGCCCCGGACAGGGACCCTACGAGCAGTACTTC. Its translation is CASSPGQGPYEQYF.

This chain connects TRBV5-4 to TRBJ2-7, with D perhaps matching TRBD1 or TRBD2 (5 bases each). The germline V gene encodes CDR1 SGHNT and CDR2 YYREEE (reference sequence). The V end lost 4 bases, the J end lost 3 bases, and 17 bases lay between the germline ends. The CDR3 loop spans 15 amino acids. CDR3 sequence reads: CASSTPGTAFYEQYF. In DNA, the CDR3 is TGTGCCAGCAGCACGCCCGGGACGGCCTTCTACGAGCAGTACTTC.

The chain carries TRBV15 and TRBJ2-1, with 7 bases identical to TRBD1. V was pared by 0 bases and J by 5 bases, with 10 bases of the junction left unmatched. Germline CDR1 and CDR2: LNHNV and YYDKDF (reference sequence). This CDR3 spans 17 amino acids. The CDR3, as DNA: TGTGCCACCAGCAGAGATCACCCGGGACAGCCTAACAATGAGCAGTTCTTC. Amino acid sequence: CATSRDHPGQPNNEQFF.

This chain connects TRBV25-1 to TRBJ2-2; 8 nucleotides match TRBD1. Germline V gives CDR1 MGHDK, CDR2 SYGVNS. The V and J ends lost 3 bases and 4 bases, in that order; junction bases with no gene match: 7. CDR3 length: 16 amino acids. Written as DNA, the CDR3 is TGTGCCAGCAGTGATGCGACAGGGGTAGTCACCGGGGAGCTGTTTTTT. This translates into CASSDATGVVTGELFF.

This clone has just one count. V gene TRBV4-1 combines with J gene TRBJ2-7; tentative D call: TRBD1 (6 bases). The CDR3 extends over 15 amino acids. V lost 3 bases and J lost 0, with 12 bases in between. CDR1 MGHRA and CDR2 YSYEKL come from the germline V gene. DNA for the CDR3: TGCGCCAGCAGCCAGAGACAGGACCCCTCCTACGAGCAGTACTTC. It is translated as CASSQRQDPSYEQYF.

The V and J genes are TRBV29-1 and TRBJ2-5, with 7 bases that match TRBD2. Unmatched junction bases numbered 3, after V lost 4 bases and J lost 4 bases. CDR1 and CDR2 (germline): SQVTM, ANQGSEA. CDR3 size: 12 residues. The CDR3, as DNA: TGCAGCGTTGTGGGGGAGGGAGAGACCCAGTACTTC. Its translation: CSVVGEGETQYF.

The chain is built from TRBV9 and TRBJ2-1; perhaps TRBD1 as D (6 bases). Germline lookup yields CDR1 SGDLS and CDR2 YYNGEE. V was shortened by 4 bases and J by 4 bases, with 12 bases between the two germline ends. This CDR3 has 14 amino acids. The CDR3: CASSPTDRYNEQFF. CDR3 nucleotide sequence: TGTGCCAGCAGCCCGACGGACAGATACAATGAGCAGTTCTTC.

This CDR3 is CASSLIATTLSYEQYF. The CDR3 region has the DNA TGTGCCAGCAGTTTAATTGCGACCACCTTGTCCTACGAGCAGTACTTC. This sequence joins TRBV27 and TRBJ2-7; D is undetermined. The CDR3 consists of 16 residues. Trimming stripped 2 bases from V and 1 base from J, with 15 bases between. The V gene's germline CDR1 is MNHEY and CDR2 SMNVEV (reference sequence).

The chain recombines TRBV5-6 with TRBJ2-1; no clear D. From germline, CDR1 is SGHDT and CDR2 YYEEEE. The CDR3 covers 13 residues. Trimming removed 6 bases from V and 7 bases from J, with 14 bases in between. The CDR3 loop reads CASNSQDINEQFF. CDR3 in DNA: TGTGCCAGCAACTCCCAGGATATAAATGAGCAGTTCTTC. The whole variable domain, remainder taken from reference TRBV5-6 and TRBJ2-1, is DAGVTQSPTHLIKTRGQQVTLRCSPKSGHDTVSWYQQALGQGPQFIFQYYEEEERQRGNFPDRFSGHQFPNYSSELNVNALLLGDSALYLCASNSQDINEQFFGPGTRLTVL.

This chain joins TRBV30 and TRBJ2-7, with 9 bases matching TRBD1. Germline V gives CDR1 GTSNPN, CDR2 SVGIG (reference sequence). This CDR3 is 13 amino acids long. V shed 6 bases and J 4 bases; nucleotides not matched to a gene: 7. CDR3 region: CACEWTGVYEQYF. The DNA for the CDR3 is TGTGCCTGCGAGTGGACAGGGGTATACGAGCAGTACTTC.

The V gene is TRBV11-2, the J gene TRBJ2-1, with 7 positions matching TRBD1. Unmatched junction bases numbered 10, after V lost 6 bases and J lost 5 bases. The CDR3 is 15 residues long. CDR1 and CDR2 from the germline V gene are SGHAT and FQNNGV. The CDR3 region has the DNA TGTGCCAGCAGTATCCCGGGACAGAGCGACAATGAGCAGTTCTTC. Its translation is CASSIPGQSDNEQFF.

J is TRBJ2-1 and V is TRBV27; D unresolved. Germline V gene data show CDR1 as MNHEY and CDR2 as SMNVEV (reference sequence). This CDR3 is 15 amino acids long. Deletions cut 4 bases from V and 0 bases from J, with 10 bases between. The CDR3 sequence is CASSSTYSSYNEQFF. DNA for the CDR3: TGTGCCAGCAGTTCCACTTATAGCTCCTACAATGAGCAGTTCTTC.

The chain couples TRBV4-3 to TRBJ1-2, with 7 bases matching TRBD1. The CDR3 extends over 15 amino acids. The J segment lost 0 bases and the V segment lost 2 bases, leaving 3 bases of the junction unmatched. Germline values: CDR1 LGHNA, CDR2 YSLEER. This CDR3 reads CASSQNRGPNYGYTF. The CDR3 nucleotides are TGCGCCAGCAGCCAAAACAGGGGCCCTAACTATGGCTACACCTTC.

The chain recombines TRBV7-9 with TRBJ2-7, with D perhaps TRBD2 (6 bases). Trimming removed 6 bases from V and 5 bases from J, with 17 bases in between. Germline-derived CDR1 and CDR2 are SEHNR and FQNEAQ (reference sequence). There are 14 residues in the CDR3. CDR3 DNA: TGTGCCAGCAGGGACGGGGGTTTAAGGAACGAGCAGTACTTC. Residues: CASRDGGLRNEQYF.